This T cell receptor beta chain derives from a study of cytomegalovirus exposure and HLA in healthy donors. CDR3 length equals 15 residues. The germline CDR1 and CDR2 sequences are SNHLY and FYNNEI. Deletions cut 4 bases from V and 3 bases from J, with 16 bases between. The PCR used 60 Vbeta and 13 Jbeta primers. Sequencing was performed with immunoSEQ multiplex PCR; in TCRdb, only in-frame clones are kept and a portion is missing. The repertoire holds around 150,000 clones, with roughly 70% as singletons. For this clone: Its antigen is not known.

General observations from the study: A later analysis linked 15,000 to 20,000 TCR beta sequences to HLA alleles at 0.05 false discovery rate. Despite most TCR sequences being rare, some public TCRs occurred in many donors. In a later analysis, a missense DCLRE1C variant was linked to TCR beta V- and J-gene trimming. Later analysis identified several of the most significant clusters that appeared linked to common viral pathogens.

Sequencing was performed on PBMCs. The V call is TRBV2, the J call TRBJ2-7; D is possibly TRBD1 (5 bases). The sequence was obtained from a man aged 30 to 45 in good health and CMV-seropositive. The CDR3 protein is CASSAATAGYYEQYF. Written as DNA, the CDR3 is TGTGCCAGCAGTGCAGCTACCGCAGGGTACTACGAGCAGTACTTC.